This T cell receptor (beta chain) came from a study of technical replicates of blood from several donors. The assay was immunoSEQ multiplex PCR, and TCRdb's table has in-frame clones only and misses some. The table shows roughly 70,000 clones, with roughly 93% occurring only once. Germline V gene sequence: CDR1 LGHNA, CDR2 YNFKEQ. This CDR3 contains 16 residues. Deletions cut 2 bases from V and 3 bases from J, with 15 bases between. The sequence derives from a human donor in good health. Sequenced material: T cells isolated from PBMCs. The V call is TRBV4-2, the J call TRBJ2-3; D perhaps matches TRBD2 (7 bases). The CDR3: CASSQLTGGATDTQYF. The DNA of the CDR3 is TGTGCCAGCAGCCAACTGACGGGGGGCGCAACAGATACGCAGTATTTT.